The text below deals with one T cell receptor beta chain. The sample originates from a study of blood T cell repertoires in COVID-19. Using immunoSEQ multiplex PCR, the repertoire was profiled, and TCRdb retains in-frame clones only, with some absent. The table has 130,000 to 150,000 clones, roughly 84% seen once; the top ten hold roughly 2.6%. Germline lookup yields CDR1 MNHEY and CDR2 SVGEGT. The CDR3 runs 13 residues. Trimming pared 5 bases from V and 3 bases from J, leaving 7 bases between. V gene TRBV6-2 or TRBV6-3 combines with J gene TRBJ2-2; D unresolved. This clonotype was obtained from a human donor with acute or convalescent COVID-19. The donor label of this sample is uncertain. Source material: peripheral blood. CDR3 nucleotide sequence: TGTGCCAGCAGTGGGCACTACACCGGGGAGCTGTTTTTT. Its translation: CASSGHYTGELFF.